The 2 T cell receptor beta chains below were found in one sample sequenced in a study of CD8+ T cells in alopecia areata. Extracted from the samples, RNA was reverse transcribed into cDNA to serve as the sequencing template. Measured with immunoSEQ multiplex PCR; TCRdb has only the in-frame clones, and not every one. The table lists approximately 300,000 clones, with no singletons. Markers used for sorting pooled cutaneous lymph node cells were CD4, CD8alpha, NKG2D, NKG2ACE and others. Source material: CD4+ T cells sorted from a lymph node. The receptors shown here come from a C3H/HeJ mouse with alopecia areata. The mouse line has the MHC haplotype H2-k.

This clone was detected many times. Gene names denote mouse genes. The sequenced CDR3 bases are TGTGCTAGCAGTTCTCCGGACTGGGGGAACTATGCT. Its protein product is CASSSPDWGNYA. The full CDR3 is CASSSPDWGNYAEQFF. The chain uses TRBV29 and TRBJ2-1; 10 bases fit TRBD2. The read comes to an end 4 residues before the CDR3 does, leaving the germline J gene to fill in the end. The junction had 4 bases not matched to a gene; V was cut back by 4 bases and J by 1 base. Germline V lookup: CDR1 MSHET, CDR2 SYDVDS. The CDR3 runs 16 residues.

Remarks on this clone: These gene names are mouse names. Read data end 4 residues before the CDR3 end; the end is taken from the germline J gene. Other DNA sequences in the same sample also yield this CDR3. The V gene is TRBV12-1, the J gene TRBJ1-2; tentative D call: TRBD1 (6 bases). This CDR3 spans 12 amino acids. Germline CDR1 and CDR2: SGHSN and HYEKVE. CDR3 sequence reads: CASSLQGSDYTF. CDR3 bases read: TGTGCCAGCTCTCTACAGGGTTCC.